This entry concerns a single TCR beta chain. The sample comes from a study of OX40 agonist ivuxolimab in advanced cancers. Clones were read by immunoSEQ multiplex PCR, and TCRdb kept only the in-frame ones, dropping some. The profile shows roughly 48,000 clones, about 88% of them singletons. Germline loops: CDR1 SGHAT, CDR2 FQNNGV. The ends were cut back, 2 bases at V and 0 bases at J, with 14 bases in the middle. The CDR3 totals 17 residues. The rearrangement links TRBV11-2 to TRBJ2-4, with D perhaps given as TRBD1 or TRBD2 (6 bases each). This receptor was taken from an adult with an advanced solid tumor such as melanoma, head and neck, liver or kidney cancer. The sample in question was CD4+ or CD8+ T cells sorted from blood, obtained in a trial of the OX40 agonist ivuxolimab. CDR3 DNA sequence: TGTGCCAGCAGCTTAAGGGGGGCCTTACTAGCCAAAAACATTCAGTACTTC. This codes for CASSLRGALLAKNIQYF.